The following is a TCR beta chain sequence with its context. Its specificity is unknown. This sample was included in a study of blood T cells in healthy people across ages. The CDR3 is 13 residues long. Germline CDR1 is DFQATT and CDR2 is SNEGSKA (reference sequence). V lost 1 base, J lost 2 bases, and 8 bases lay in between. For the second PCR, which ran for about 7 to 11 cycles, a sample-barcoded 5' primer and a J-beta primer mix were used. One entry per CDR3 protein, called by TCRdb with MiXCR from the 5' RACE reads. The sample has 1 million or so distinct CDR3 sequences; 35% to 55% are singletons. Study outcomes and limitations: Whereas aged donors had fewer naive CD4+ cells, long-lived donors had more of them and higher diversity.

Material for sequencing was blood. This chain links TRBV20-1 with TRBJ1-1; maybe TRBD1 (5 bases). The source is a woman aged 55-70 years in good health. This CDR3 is CSARAGINTEAFF. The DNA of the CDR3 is TGCAGTGCTAGAGCAGGGATCAACACTGAAGCTTTCTTT.